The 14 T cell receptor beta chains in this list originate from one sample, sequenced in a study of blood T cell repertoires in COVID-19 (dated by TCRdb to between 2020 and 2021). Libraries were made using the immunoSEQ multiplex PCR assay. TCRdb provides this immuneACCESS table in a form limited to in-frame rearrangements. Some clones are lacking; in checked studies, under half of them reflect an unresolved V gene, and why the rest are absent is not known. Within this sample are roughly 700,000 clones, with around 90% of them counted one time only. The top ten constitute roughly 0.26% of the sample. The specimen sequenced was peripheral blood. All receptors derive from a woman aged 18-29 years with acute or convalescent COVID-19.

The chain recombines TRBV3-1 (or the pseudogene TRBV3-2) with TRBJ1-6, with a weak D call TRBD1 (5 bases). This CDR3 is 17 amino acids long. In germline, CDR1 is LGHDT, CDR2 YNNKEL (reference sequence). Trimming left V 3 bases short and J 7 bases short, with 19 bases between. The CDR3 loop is CASSHPDSLRRNSPLHF. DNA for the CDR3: TGTGCCAGCAGCCATCCCGACAGCCTCAGACGAAATTCACCCCTCCACTTT.

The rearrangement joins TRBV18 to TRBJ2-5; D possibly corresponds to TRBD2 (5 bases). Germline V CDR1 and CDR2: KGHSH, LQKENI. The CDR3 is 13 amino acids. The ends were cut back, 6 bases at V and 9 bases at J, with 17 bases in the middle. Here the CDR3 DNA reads TGTGCCAGCTCGGCGGGCCTCAGCTTGCCCCAGTACTTC. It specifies CASSAGLSLPQYF.

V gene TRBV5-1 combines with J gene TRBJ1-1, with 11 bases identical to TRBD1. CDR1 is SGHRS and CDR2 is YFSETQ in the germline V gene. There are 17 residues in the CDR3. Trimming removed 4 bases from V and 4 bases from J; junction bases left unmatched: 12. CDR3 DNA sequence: TGCGCCAGCAGCCCCAGGACAGGGGGCGCCCAGGGCACTGAAGCTTTCTTT. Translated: CASSPRTGGAQGTEAFF.

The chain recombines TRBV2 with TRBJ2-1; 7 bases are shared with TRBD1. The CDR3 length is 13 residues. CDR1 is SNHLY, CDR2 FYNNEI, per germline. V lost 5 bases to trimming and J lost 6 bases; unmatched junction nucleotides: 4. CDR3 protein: CASSQNRGNEQFF. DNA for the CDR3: TGTGCCAGCAGTCAAAACAGGGGCAATGAGCAGTTCTTC.

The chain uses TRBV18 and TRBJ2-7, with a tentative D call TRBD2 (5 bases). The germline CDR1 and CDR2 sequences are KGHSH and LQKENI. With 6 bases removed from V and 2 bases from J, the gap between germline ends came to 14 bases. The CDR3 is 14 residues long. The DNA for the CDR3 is TGTGCCAGCTCGTCCTCGGGAAGAGCCTACGAGCAGTACTTC. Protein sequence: CASSSSGRAYEQYF.

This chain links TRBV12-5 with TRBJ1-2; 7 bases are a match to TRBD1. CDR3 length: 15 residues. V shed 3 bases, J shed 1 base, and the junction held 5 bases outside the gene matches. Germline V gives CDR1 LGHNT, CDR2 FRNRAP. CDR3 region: CASGFGQVVNYGYTF. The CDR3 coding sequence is TGTGCTAGTGGTTTTGGACAGGTGGTTAACTATGGCTACACCTTC.

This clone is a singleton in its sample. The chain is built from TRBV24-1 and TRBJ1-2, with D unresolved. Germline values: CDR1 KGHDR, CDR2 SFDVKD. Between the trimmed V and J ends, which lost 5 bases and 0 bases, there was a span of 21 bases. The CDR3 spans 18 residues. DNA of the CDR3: TGTGCCACCAGTGGGGCCCCAGGCACAAGCTTATCTAACTATGGCTACACCTTC. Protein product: CATSGAPGTSLSNYGYTF.

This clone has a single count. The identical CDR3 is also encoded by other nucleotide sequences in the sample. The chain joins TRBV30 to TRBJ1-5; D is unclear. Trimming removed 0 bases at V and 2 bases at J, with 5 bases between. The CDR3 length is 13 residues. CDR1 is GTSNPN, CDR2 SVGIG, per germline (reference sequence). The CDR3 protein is CAWSVGGNQPQHF. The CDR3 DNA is TGTGCCTGGAGTGTCGGGGGCAATCAGCCCCAGCATTTT. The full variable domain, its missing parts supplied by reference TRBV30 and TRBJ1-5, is SQTIHQWPATLVQPVGSPLSLECTVEGTSNPNLYWYRQAAGRGLQLLFYSVGIGQISSEVPQNLSASRPQDRQFILSSKKLLLSDSGFYLCAWSVGGNQPQHFGDGTRLSIL.

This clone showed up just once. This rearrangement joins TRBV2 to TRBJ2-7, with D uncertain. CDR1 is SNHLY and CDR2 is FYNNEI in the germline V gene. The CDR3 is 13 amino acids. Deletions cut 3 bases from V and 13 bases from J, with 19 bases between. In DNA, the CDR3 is TGTGCCAGCAGTGATAATCCGCCTTCGGGTTTATACTTC. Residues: CASSDNPPSGLYF.

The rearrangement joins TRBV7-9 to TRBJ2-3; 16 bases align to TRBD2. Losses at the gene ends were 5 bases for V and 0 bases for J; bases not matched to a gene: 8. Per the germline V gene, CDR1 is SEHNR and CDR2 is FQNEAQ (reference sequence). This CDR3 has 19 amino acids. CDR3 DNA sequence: TGTGCCAGCAGCCCCCGTGGGACTAGCGGGGGGGAGAGCACAGATACGCAGTATTTT. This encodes CASSPRGTSGGESTDTQYF.

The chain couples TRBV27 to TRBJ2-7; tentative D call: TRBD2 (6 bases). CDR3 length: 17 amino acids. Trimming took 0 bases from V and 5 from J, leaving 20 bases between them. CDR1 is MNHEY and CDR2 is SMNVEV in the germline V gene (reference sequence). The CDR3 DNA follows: TGTGCCAGCAGTTTATCTAGCTGGGGCGGGGCGAAGGACGAGCAGTACTTC. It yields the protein CASSLSSWGGAKDEQYF.

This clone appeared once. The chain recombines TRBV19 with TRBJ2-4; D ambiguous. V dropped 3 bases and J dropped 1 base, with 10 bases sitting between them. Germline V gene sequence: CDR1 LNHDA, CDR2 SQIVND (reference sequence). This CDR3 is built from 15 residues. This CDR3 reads CASSMSSGAKNIQYF. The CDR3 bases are TGTGCCAGTAGTATGTCATCAGGCGCCAAAAACATTCAGTACTTC.

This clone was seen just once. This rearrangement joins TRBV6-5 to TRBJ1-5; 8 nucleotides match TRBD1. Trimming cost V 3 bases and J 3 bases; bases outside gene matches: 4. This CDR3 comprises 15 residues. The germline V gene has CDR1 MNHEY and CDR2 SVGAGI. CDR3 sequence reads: CASSYGQGVNQPQHF. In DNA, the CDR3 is TGTGCCAGCAGTTATGGACAGGGTGTCAATCAGCCCCAGCATTTT.

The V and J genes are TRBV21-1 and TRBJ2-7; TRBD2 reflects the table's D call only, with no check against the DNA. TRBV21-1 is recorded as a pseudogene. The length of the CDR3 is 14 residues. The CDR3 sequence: CASSTTGSPNEQYF. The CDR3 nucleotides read TGTGCCAGCAGCACGACCGGGTCCCCCAACGAGCAGTACTTC.